This T cell receptor beta chain was captured in a study of OX40 agonist ivuxolimab in advanced cancers. Sequencing used immunoSEQ multiplex PCR; TCRdb keeps in-frame clones, though not all of them. The table has 20,000 to 25,000 clones, approximately 90% seen once; the top ten hold approximately 48%. The CDR3 length is 14 residues. Germline CDR1 is MNHNY and CDR2 is SVGAGI (reference sequence). V trimming: 6 bases; J trimming: 0 bases; junction bases outside the gene matches: 3. The genes are TRBV6-6 and TRBJ2-7; 9 bases align to TRBD2. The sample in question was CD4+ or CD8+ T cells sorted from blood, obtained in a trial of the OX40 agonist ivuxolimab. The sequence was obtained from an adult with an advanced solid tumor such as melanoma, head and neck, liver or kidney cancer. Here the CDR3 reads CASSLGLASYEQYF. CDR3 nucleotide sequence: TGTGCCAGCAGCTTGGGACTAGCCTCCTACGAGCAGTACTTC.